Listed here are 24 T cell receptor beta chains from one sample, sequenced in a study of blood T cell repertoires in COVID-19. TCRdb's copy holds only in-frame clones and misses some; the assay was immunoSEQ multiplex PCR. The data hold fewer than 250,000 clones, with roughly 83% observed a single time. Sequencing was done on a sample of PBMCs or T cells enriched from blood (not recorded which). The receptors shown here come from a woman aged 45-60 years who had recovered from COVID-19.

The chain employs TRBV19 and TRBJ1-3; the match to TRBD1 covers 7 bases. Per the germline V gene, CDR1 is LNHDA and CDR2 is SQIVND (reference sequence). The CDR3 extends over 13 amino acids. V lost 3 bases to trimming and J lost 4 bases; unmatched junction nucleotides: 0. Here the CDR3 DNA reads TGTGCCAGTAGTATGGGACAGGGAAACACCATATATTTT. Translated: CASSMGQGNTIYF.

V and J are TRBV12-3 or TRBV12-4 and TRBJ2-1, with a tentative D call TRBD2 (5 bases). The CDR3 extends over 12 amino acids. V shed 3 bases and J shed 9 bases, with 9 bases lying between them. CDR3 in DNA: TGTGCCAGCAGTTTGAATCGGGGTGAGCAGTTCTTC. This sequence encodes CASSLNRGEQFF.

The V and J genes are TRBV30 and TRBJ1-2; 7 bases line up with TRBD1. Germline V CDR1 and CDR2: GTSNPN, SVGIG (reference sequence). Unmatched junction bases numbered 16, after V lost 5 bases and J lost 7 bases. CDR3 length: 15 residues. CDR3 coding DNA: TGTGCCTGGTCCCGGGACAGAGGAGATCATGCTGGCTACACCTTC. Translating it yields CAWSRDRGDHAGYTF.

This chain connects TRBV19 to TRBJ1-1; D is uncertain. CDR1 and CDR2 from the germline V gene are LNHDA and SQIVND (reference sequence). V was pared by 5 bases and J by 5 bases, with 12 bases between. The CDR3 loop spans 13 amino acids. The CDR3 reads CASSRKTLTEAFF. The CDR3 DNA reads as TGTGCCAGTAGTCGCAAGACTCTAACTGAAGCTTTCTTT.

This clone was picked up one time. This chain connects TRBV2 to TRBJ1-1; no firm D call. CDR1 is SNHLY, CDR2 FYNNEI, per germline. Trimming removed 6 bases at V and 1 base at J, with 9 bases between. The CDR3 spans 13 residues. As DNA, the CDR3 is TGTGCCAGCAGCGTTGACAAGAACACTGAAGCTTTCTTT. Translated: CASSVDKNTEAFF.

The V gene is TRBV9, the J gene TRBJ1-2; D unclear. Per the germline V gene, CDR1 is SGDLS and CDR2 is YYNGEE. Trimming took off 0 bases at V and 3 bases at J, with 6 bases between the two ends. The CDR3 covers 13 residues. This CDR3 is CASSVEPDYGYTF. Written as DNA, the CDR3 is TGTGCCAGCAGCGTAGAACCGGACTATGGCTACACCTTC.

The CDR3 bases are TGTGCCAGCGGGACTAGCGGGAGCCAAGAGACCCAGTACTTC. Encoded protein: CASGTSGSQETQYF. This chain links TRBV11-2 with TRBJ2-5; the match to TRBD2 covers 14 bases. Per germline, CDR1 SGHAT and CDR2 FQNNGV. CDR3 length: 14 amino acids. J was trimmed by 1 base and V by 8 bases; bases with no gene match: 0.

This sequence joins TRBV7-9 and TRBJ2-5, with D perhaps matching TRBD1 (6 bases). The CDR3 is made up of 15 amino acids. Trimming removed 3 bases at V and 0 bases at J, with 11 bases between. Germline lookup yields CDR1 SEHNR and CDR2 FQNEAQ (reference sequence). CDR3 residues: CASSLGDTHQETQYF. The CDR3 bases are TGTGCCAGCAGCTTGGGGGACACACACCAAGAGACCCAGTACTTC.

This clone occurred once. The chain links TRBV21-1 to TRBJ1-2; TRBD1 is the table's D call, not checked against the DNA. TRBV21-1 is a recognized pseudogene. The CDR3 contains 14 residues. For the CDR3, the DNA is TGTGCCAGCGCCTCAGGACAGGCCACGCGGGGCTACACCTTC. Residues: CASASGQATRGYTF.

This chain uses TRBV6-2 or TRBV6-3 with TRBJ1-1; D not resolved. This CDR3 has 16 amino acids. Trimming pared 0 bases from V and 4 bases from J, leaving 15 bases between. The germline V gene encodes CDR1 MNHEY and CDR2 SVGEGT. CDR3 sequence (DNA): TGTGCCAGCAGTTACTCGATAAAGAGGGTAAGCACTGAAGCTTTCTTT. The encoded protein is CASSYSIKRVSTEAFF.

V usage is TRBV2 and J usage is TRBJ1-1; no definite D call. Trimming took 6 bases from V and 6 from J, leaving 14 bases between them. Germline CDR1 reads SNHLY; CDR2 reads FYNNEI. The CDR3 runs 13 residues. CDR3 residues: CASSPFGISEAFF. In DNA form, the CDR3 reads TGTGCCAGCAGCCCTTTCGGGATTTCTGAAGCTTTCTTT.

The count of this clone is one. The chain's CDR3 is CASSRESGANVLTF. The DNA for the CDR3 is TGTGCCAGCAGCCGGGAGTCTGGGGCCAACGTCCTGACTTTC. V gene TRBV7-3 combines with J gene TRBJ2-6, with D tentatively TRBD2 (6 bases). The CDR3 runs 14 residues. Germline V gene sequence: CDR1 SGHTA, CDR2 FQGTGA. Trimming left V 5 bases short and J 1 base short, with 6 bases between.

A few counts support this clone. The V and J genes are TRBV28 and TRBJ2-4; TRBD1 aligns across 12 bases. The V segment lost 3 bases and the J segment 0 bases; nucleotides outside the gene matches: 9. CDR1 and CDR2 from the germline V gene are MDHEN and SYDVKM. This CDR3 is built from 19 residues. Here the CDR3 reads CASSFVGGTGGAAKNIQYF. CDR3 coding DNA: TGTGCCAGCAGTTTCGTCGGAGGGACAGGGGGCGCAGCCAAAAACATTCAGTACTTC.

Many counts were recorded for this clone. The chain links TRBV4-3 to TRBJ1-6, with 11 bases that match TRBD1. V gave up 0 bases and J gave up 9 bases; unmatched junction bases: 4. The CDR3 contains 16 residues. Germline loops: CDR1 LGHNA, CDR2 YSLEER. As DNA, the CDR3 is TGCGCCAGCAGCCAAGAAGTTGGGACAGGGGGTTCACCCCTCCACTTT. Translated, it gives CASSQEVGTGGSPLHF.

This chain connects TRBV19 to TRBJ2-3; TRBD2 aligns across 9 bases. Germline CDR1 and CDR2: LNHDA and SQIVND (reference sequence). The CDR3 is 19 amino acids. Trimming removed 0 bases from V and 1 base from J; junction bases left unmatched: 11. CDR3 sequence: CASSIDLYLPSGGTDTQYF. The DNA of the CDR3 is TGTGCCAGTAGTATAGATCTTTATCTTCCTAGCGGGGGCACAGATACGCAGTATTTT.

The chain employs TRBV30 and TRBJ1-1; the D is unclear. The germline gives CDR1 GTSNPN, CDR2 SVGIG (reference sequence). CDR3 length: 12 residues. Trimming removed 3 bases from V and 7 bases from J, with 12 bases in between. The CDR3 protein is CAWSPEVVEAFF. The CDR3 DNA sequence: TGTGCCTGGAGCCCTGAGGTTGTTGAAGCTTTCTTT.

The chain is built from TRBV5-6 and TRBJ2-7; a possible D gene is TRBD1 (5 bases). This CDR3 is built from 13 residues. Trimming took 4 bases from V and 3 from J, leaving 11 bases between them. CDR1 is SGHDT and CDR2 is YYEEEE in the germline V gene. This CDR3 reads CASSAGQVYEQYF. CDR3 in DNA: TGTGCCAGCAGCGCCGGACAAGTCTACGAGCAGTACTTC.

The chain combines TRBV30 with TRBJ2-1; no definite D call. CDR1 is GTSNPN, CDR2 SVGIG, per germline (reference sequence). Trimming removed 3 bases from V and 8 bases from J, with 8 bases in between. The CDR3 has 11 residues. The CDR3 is CAWRKYYEQFF. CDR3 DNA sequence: TGTGCCTGGAGAAAGTACTATGAGCAGTTCTTC. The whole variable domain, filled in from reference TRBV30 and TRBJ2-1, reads SQTIHQWPATLVQPVGSPLSLECTVEGTSNPNLYWYRQAAGRGLQLLFYSVGIGQISSEVPQNLSASRPQDRQFILSSKKLLLSDSGFYLCAWRKYYEQFFGPGTRLTVL.

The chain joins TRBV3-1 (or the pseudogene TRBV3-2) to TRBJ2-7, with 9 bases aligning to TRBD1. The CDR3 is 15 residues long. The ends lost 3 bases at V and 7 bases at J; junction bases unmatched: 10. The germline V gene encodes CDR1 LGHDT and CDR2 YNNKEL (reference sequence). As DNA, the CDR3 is TGTGCCAGCAGCCACCGCGGGACAGGGTGGGAAGAGCAGTACTTC. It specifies CASSHRGTGWEEQYF.

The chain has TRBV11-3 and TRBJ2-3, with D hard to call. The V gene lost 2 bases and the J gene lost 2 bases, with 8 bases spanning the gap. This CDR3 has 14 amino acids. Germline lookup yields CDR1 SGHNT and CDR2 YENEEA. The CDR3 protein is CASSLTATTDTQYF. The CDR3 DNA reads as TGTGCCAGCAGCTTAACCGCTACCACAGATACGCAGTATTTT.

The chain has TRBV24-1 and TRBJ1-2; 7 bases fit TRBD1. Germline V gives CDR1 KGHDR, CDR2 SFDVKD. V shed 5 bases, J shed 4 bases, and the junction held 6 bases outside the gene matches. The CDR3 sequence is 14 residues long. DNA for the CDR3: TGTGCCACCAGTGCGAGACAGGGCGTCTATGGCTACACCTTC. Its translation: CATSARQGVYGYTF.

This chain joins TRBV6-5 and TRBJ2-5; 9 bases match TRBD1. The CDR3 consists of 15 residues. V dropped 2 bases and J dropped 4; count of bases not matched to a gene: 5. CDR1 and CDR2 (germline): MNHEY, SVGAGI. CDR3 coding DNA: TGTGCCAGCAGTTACCGCTGGGACAGGGCAGAGACCCAGTACTTC. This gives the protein CASSYRWDRAETQYF.

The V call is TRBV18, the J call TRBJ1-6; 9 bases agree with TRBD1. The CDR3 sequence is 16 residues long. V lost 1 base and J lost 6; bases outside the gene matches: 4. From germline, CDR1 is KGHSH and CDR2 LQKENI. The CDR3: CASSPQGQGSNSPLHF. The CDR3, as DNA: TGTGCCAGCTCACCACAGGGACAGGGTAGTAATTCACCCCTCCACTTT. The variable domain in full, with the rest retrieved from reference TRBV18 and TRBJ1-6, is NAGVMQNPRHLVRRRGQEARLRCSPMKGHSHVYWYRQLPEEGLKFMVYLQKENIIDESGMPKERFSAEFPKEGPSILRIQQVVRGDSAAYFCASSPQGQGSNSPLHFGNGTRLTVT.

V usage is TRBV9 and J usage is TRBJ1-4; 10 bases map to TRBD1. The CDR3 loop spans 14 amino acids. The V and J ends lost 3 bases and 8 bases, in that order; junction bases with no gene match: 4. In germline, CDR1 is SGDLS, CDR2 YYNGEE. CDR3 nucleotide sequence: TGTGCCAGCAGCGCCCTGACAGGGGGCGAAAAACTGTTTTTT. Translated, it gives CASSALTGGEKLFF.